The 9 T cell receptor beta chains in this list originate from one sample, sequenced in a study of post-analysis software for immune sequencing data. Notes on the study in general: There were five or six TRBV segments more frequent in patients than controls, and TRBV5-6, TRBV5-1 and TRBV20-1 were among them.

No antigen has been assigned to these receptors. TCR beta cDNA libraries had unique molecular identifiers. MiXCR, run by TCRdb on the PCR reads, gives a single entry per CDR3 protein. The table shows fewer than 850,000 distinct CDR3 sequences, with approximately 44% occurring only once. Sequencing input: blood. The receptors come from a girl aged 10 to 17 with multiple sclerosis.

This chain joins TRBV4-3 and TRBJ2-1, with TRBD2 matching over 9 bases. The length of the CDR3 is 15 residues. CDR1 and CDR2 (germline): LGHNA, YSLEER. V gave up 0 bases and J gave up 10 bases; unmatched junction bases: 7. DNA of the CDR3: TGCGCCAGCAGCCAAGATCATAGCGGGAGACGGGAGCAGTTCTTC. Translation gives CASSQDHSGRREQFF.

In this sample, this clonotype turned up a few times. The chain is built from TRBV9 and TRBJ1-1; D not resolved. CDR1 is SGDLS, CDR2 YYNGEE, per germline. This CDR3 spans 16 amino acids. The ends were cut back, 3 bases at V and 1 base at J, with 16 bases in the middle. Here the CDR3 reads CASSGAPRLWNTEAFF. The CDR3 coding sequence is TGTGCCAGCAGCGGGGCCCCCAGACTTTGGAACACTGAAGCTTTCTTT.

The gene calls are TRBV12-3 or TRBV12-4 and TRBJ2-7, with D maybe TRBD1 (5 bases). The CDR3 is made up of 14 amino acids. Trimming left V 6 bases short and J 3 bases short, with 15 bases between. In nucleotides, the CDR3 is TGTGCCAGCAGACCCGACAGCCAGTTCTACGAGCAGTACTTC. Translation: CASRPDSQFYEQYF.

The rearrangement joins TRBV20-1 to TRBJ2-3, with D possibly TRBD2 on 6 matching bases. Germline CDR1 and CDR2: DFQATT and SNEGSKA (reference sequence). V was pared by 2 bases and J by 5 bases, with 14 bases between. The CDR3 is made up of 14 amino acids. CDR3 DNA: TGCAGTGCTAGATTCCCGGGAGTTAGAGATACGCAGTATTTT. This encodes CSARFPGVRDTQYF.

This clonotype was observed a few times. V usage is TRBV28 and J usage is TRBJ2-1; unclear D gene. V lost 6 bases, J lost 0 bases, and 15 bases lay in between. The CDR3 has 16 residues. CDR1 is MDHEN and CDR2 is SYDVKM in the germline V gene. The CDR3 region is CASSHTEQSSYNEQFF. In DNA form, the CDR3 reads TGTGCCAGCAGCCACACGGAGCAGAGCTCCTACAATGAGCAGTTCTTC.

CDR3 sequence reads: CASSYVGGRGSYEQYF. The CDR3 nucleotides read TGTGCCAGCAGTTACGTCGGTGGTAGAGGCTCCTACGAGCAGTACTTC. The genes are TRBV6-2 or TRBV6-3 and TRBJ2-7; D remains unclear. Germline values: CDR1 MNHEY, CDR2 SVGEGT. The length of the CDR3 is 16 residues. Trimming took 2 bases from V and 0 from J, leaving 14 bases between them.

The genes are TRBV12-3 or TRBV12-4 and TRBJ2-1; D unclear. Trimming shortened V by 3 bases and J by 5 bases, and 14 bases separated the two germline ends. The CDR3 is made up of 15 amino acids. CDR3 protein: CASSFNSGQNNEQFF. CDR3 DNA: TGTGCCAGCAGTTTTAATTCTGGCCAGAACAATGAGCAGTTCTTC.

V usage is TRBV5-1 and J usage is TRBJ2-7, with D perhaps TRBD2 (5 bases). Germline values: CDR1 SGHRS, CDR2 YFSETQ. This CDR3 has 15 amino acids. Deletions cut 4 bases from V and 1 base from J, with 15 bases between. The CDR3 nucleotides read TGCGCCAGCAGCCTACAAGGACTTCCATCCTACGAGCAGTACTTC. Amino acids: CASSLQGLPSYEQYF.

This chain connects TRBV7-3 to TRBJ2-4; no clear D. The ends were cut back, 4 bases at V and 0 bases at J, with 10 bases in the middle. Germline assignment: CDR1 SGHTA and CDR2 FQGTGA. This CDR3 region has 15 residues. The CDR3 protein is CASSWRCVAKNIQYF. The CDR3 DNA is TGTGCCAGCAGCTGGAGATGTGTAGCCAAAAACATTCAGTACTTC.